This is a list of T cell receptor beta chains from one sample in a study of shared T cell receptors in the human thymus. Sequencing was performed with immunoSEQ multiplex PCR; in TCRdb, only in-frame clones are kept and a portion is missing. This table holds about 660,000 clones, more than 75% found once. A further study also used this sample, focusing on human thymus T cells.

Sequenced sample: thymocytes. Receptors originate from a boy under three years old with a congenital heart defect. The CDR3 runs from the conserved cysteine through the conserved F or W. D genes are given only for firm matches. Size is stated for part of the rows, as once, few or many counts, or as a class when the clone is expanded.

>TRBD2|TRBJ2-3|-|TRBV14
CASSQWGVSAGFTDTQYF
TGTGCCAGCAGCCAGTGGGGAGTGTCAGCGGGGTTCACAGATACGCAGTATTTT
>TRBD2|TRBJ2-7|-|TRBV7-2
CASSLDLSGNYSYEQYF
TGTGCCAGCAGCTTGGATCTTAGCGGGAACTACTCCTACGAGCAGTACTTC
>TRBD1|TRBJ2-5|-|TRBV27
CASSWTGFQETQYF
TGTGCCAGCAGCTGGACAGGCTTCCAAGAGACCCAGTACTTC
>TRBD1|TRBJ1-1|few|TRBV27
CASSLRQHRGSERITEAFF
TGTGCCAGCAGTTTACGCCAACACAGGGGGTCGGAGCGGATCACTGAAGCTTTCTTT
>TRBD1|TRBJ2-7|-|TRBV5-6
CASSYCRDRGAYEQYF
TGTGCCAGCAGCTACTGCCGGGACAGGGGGGCCTACGAGCAGTACTTC
>-|TRBJ1-6|-|TRBV25-1
CASSESRGTTNSPLHF
TGTGCCAGCAGTGAATCAAGGGGTACCACTAATTCCCCCCTCCACTTT
>-|TRBJ2-1|-|TRBV28
CASSFSMGAWSYNEQFF
TGTGCCAGCAGTTTCTCGATGGGGGCTTGGTCCTACAATGAGCAGTTCTTC
>-|TRBJ1-1|-|TRBV7-3
CASSLRRNTEAFF
TGTGCCAGCAGCTTACGGAGAAACACTGAAGCTTTCTTT
>TRBD1|TRBJ2-7|-|TRBV9
CASSAAGGKMFKQYF
TGTGCCAGCAGCGCGGCAGGGGGTAAAATGTTCAAGCAGTACTTC
>-|TRBJ1-2|-|TRBV14
CASSHTGYYGYTF
TGTGCCAGCAGCCATACAGGATACTATGGCTACACCTTC
>-|TRBJ2-7|-|TRBV7-9
CASSHPGQGGGEQYF
TGTGCCAGCAGCCACCCGGGACAAGGGGGGGGTGAGCAGTACTTC
>TRBD1|TRBJ2-1|-|TRBV11-1
CASRGPGTGENEQFF
TGTGCCAGCAGGGGCCCGGGGACAGGGGAAAATGAGCAGTTCTTC
>TRBD2|TRBJ2-2|-|TRBV27
CASSFWGRETTGELFF
TGTGCCAGCAGTTTCTGGGGGAGGGAGACCACCGGGGAGCTGTTTTTT
>-|TRBJ2-1|-|TRBV21-1
CASSKRAGTSFIEQFF
TGTGCCAGCAGCAAAAGAGCAGGGACTAGCTTTATTGAGCAGTTCTTC
>TRBD2|TRBJ2-4|-|TRBV4-1
CASSQGGSGAKNIQYF
TGCGCCAGCAGCCAAGGGGGTAGCGGGGCCAAAAACATTCAGTACTTC
>TRBD2|TRBJ2-1|-|TRBV4-3
CASSQDLGSGRPCNEQFF
TGCGCCAGCAGCCAAGATCTTGGTAGCGGGAGGCCGTGTAATGAGCAGTTCTTC
>TRBD1|TRBJ2-3|-|TRBV7-2
CASSFGQGITDTQYF
TGTGCCAGCAGCTTCGGACAGGGCATAACAGATACGCAGTATTTT
>-|TRBJ1-2|-|TRBV9
CASSGGPYGYTF
TGTGCCAGCAGCGGAGGCCCCTACGGCTACACCTTC
>TRBD2|TRBJ2-1|-|TRBV10-2
CATRGLADRNEQFF
TGCGCAACCAGGGGACTAGCGGATAGGAATGAGCAGTTCTTC
>TRBD1|TRBJ2-7|-|TRBV5-1
CASTWDRGHEQYF
TGCGCCAGCACCTGGGACAGGGGCCACGAGCAGTACTTC
>-|TRBJ2-7|-|TRBV2
CASSEAEQGPYEQYF
TGTGCCAGCAGTGAAGCGGAGCAGGGCCCCTACGAGCAGTACTTC
>-|TRBJ1-6|-|TRBV6-1
CASSDSGVSPLHF
TGTGCCAGCAGTGATTCAGGGGTTTCACCCCTCCACTTT
>TRBD2|TRBJ2-7|-|TRBV5-6
CASRRGVIYEQYF
TGTGCCAGCCGCCGGGGGGTAATTTACGAGCAGTACTTC
>-|TRBJ1-1|-|TRBV20-1
CRGPLNTEAFF
TGCAGGGGCCCATTGAACACTGAAGCTTTCTTT
>TRBD1|TRBJ2-6|-|TRBV7-9
CASSSRTGTPSGANVLTF
TGTGCCAGCAGCTCTAGGACAGGGACTCCCTCTGGGGCCAACGTCCTGACTTTC
>TRBD2|TRBJ2-3|-|TRBV27
CATAESGRAPDTQYF
TGTGCCACTGCGGAAAGCGGGAGGGCCCCAGATACGCAGTATTTT
>-|TRBJ1-1|-|TRBV28
CASSYEGTRAEAFF
TGTGCCAGCAGTTACGAGGGAACTAGGGCTGAAGCTTTCTTT
>-|TRBJ1-5|-|TRBV30
CAWSVQDSSNQPQHF
TGTGCCTGGAGTGTACAAGACAGTAGCAATCAGCCCCAGCATTTT
>-|TRBJ1-2|-|TRBV14
CASSQADLLRANYGYTF
TGTGCCAGCAGCCAAGCCGACCTGCTCAGGGCGAACTATGGCTACACCTTC
>TRBD1|TRBJ2-6|few|TRBV7-9
CASSFHFGQGGSGANVLTF
TGTGCCAGCAGCTTCCACTTCGGACAGGGCGGCTCTGGGGCCAACGTCCTGACTTTC
>-|TRBJ1-6|-|TRBV27
CASSSYNSPLHF
TGTGCCAGCAGTTCGTATAATTCACCCCTCCACTTT
>TRBD1|TRBJ2-7|-|TRBV28
CASSPGPGQVYEQYF
TGTGCCAGCAGTCCCGGCCCGGGACAGGTCTACGAGCAGTACTTC
>-|TRBJ1-1|-|TRBV28
CASSLRGLNTEAFF
TGTGCCAGCAGTTTGAGGGGGTTGAACACTGAAGCTTTCTTT
>TRBD2|TRBJ2-1|-|TRBV5-4
CASSPGRLAGGKQFF
TGTGCCAGCAGCCCCGGCAGACTAGCGGGGGGCAAGCAGTTCTTC
>TRBD1|TRBJ2-6|-|TRBV5-4
CASSQRTGGITF
TGTGCCAGCAGCCAGCGGACAGGGGGGATAACTTTC
>-|TRBJ1-1|-|TRBV28
CASSLCQGRDTEAFF
TGTGCCAGCAGTTTATGTCAGGGGAGAGACACTGAAGCTTTCTTT
>-|TRBJ2-3|-|TRBV27
CASSLYPGSETDTQYF
TGTGCCAGCAGTTTATATCCGGGGTCAGAGACAGATACGCAGTATTTT
>TRBD2|TRBJ2-1|-|TRBV6-4
CASSTSGFRNEQFF
TGTGCCAGTTCAACTAGCGGCTTCCGCAATGAGCAGTTCTTC
>-|TRBJ1-1|-|TRBV5-4
CASSRPGPGSTEAFF
TGTGCCAGCAGCCGACCGGGCCCCGGGAGCACTGAAGCTTTCTTT
>TRBD2|TRBJ2-7|-|TRBV15
CATSRALGTSGGIGLSDEQYF
TGTGCCACCAGCAGAGCCCTGGGGACTAGCGGGGGTATAGGACTCAGTGACGAGCAGTACTTC
>TRBD1|TRBJ2-3|-|TRBV13
CASSPRTGGGYTQYF
TGTGCCAGCAGCCCCCGGACAGGAGGAGGCTATACGCAGTATTTT
>-|TRBJ1-5|-|TRBV27
CASSFRGRQQAYNQPQHF
TGTGCCAGCAGTTTCCGAGGCCGTCAACAGGCCTACAATCAGCCCCAGCATTTT
>-|TRBJ2-3|-|TRBV12-5
CASGPGESGTDTQYF
TGTGCTAGTGGTCCAGGGGAGTCAGGCACAGATACGCAGTATTTT
>TRBD2|TRBJ2-1|-|TRBV13
CASSSALAGPLSGNEQFF
TGTGCCAGCAGCTCAGCACTAGCGGGGCCCCTCTCGGGGAATGAGCAGTTCTTC
>TRBD1|TRBJ1-3|-|TRBV4-1
CASSPPPGQAHIPGNTIYF
TGCGCCAGCAGCCCCCCCCCGGGACAGGCCCATATTCCTGGAAACACCATATATTTT